These 26 T cell receptor beta chains came from one sample sequenced in a study of blood T cell repertoires in COVID-19. Data came from immunoSEQ multiplex PCR; TCRdb stores just in-frame clones and leaves some out. The profile covers about 240,000 clones, with more than 85% appearing a single time and approximately 3.7% taken by the ten largest. Sequencing was carried out using PBMCs or T cells enriched from blood (not recorded which). The receptors stem from a woman aged 25 to 39 who had recovered from COVID-19.

This chain uses TRBV18 with TRBJ1-1, with 9 bases that match TRBD1. The CDR3 is made up of 15 amino acids. With V trimmed by 3 bases and J by 4 bases, 6 bases remained unmatched. CDR1 and CDR2 from the germline V gene are KGHSH and LQKENI. The CDR3 bases are TGTGCCAGCTCACCGGACTTGACAGGGGGCACTGAAGCTTTCTTT. It translates to CASSPDLTGGTEAFF.

The V gene is TRBV19, the J gene TRBJ1-1; no reliable D call. CDR3 length: 14 residues. V was pared by 3 bases and J by 0 bases, with 8 bases between. Germline V CDR1 and CDR2: LNHDA, SQIVND (reference sequence). For the CDR3, the DNA is TGTGCCAGTAGTATGTACAGAATGAACACTGAAGCTTTCTTT. It translates to CASSMYRMNTEAFF.

The chain is built from TRBV3-1 (or the pseudogene TRBV3-2) and TRBJ2-7; possibly TRBD2 for D (5 bases). Per germline, CDR1 LGHDT and CDR2 YNNKEL (reference sequence). The CDR3 is 13 residues long. V was trimmed by 4 bases and J by 3 bases, leaving 10 bases between them. CDR3 residues: CASSLRRNYEQYF. DNA of the CDR3: TGTGCCAGCAGCCTAAGGAGGAACTACGAGCAGTACTTC.

In this sample, this clone turned up a few times. The chain has TRBV4-3 and TRBJ2-2; no clear D. Germline V gene lookup returns CDR1 LGHNA and CDR2 YSLEER. Trimming shortened V by 2 bases and J by 5 bases, and 6 bases separated the two germline ends. This CDR3 is 13 amino acids long. The CDR3 here is CASSQKRTGELFF. DNA for the CDR3: TGCGCCAGCAGCCAAAAGAGAACCGGGGAGCTGTTTTTT.

The chain carries TRBV7-8 and TRBJ1-2; 7 nucleotides line up with TRBD1. The CDR3 is 13 residues long. CDR1 and CDR2 from the germline V gene are SGHVS and FQNEAQ. V dropped 5 bases and J dropped 4; count of bases not matched to a gene: 4. The CDR3 nucleotides read TGTGCCAGCAGCGAAAGGGACAGCTATGGCTACACCTTC. Translated: CASSERDSYGYTF.

The chain couples TRBV19 to TRBJ1-1; no clear D gene. Germline-derived CDR1 and CDR2 are LNHDA and SQIVND (reference sequence). The CDR3 contains 14 residues. V shed 6 bases and J shed 3 bases, with 14 bases lying between them. The CDR3 sequence: CASRGDRKDTEAFF. For the CDR3, the DNA is TGTGCCAGTAGAGGAGATCGGAAGGACACTGAAGCTTTCTTT.

This clone was detected only once. CDR3 residues: CAWAFSGNTIYF. The DNA of the CDR3 is TGTGCCTGGGCCTTCTCTGGAAACACCATATATTTT. This chain connects TRBV30 to TRBJ1-3; D remains ambiguous. The germline V gene encodes CDR1 GTSNPN and CDR2 SVGIG (reference sequence). The V gene lost 5 bases and the J gene lost 0 bases, with 5 bases spanning the gap. There are 12 residues in the CDR3.

The chain carries TRBV9 and TRBJ1-1, with D tentatively TRBD1 (5 bases). The germline gives CDR1 SGDLS, CDR2 YYNGEE. V was pared by 4 bases and J by 6 bases, with 16 bases between. This CDR3 contains 14 residues. This CDR3 reads CASSLHPGGAEAFF. The CDR3 coding sequence is TGTGCCAGCAGCCTACACCCAGGAGGGGCTGAAGCTTTCTTT. Full variable domain (missing parts from reference TRBV9 and TRBJ1-1): DSGVTQTPKHLITATGQRVTLRCSPRSGDLSVYWYQQSLDQGLQFLIQYYNGEERAKGNILERFSAQQFPDLHSELNLSSLELGDSALYFCASSLHPGGAEAFFGQGTRLTVV.

The chain is built from TRBV7-9 and TRBJ2-2, with 7 nucleotides matching TRBD1. The CDR3 totals 15 residues. CDR1 SEHNR and CDR2 FQNEAQ come from the germline V gene (reference sequence). With 3 bases clipped from V and 2 bases from J, the junction kept 3 bases outside the gene matches. CDR3 DNA sequence: TGTGCCAGCAGCTTTCTAGGGGGCAACACCGGGGAGCTGTTTTTT. Translation: CASSFLGGNTGELFF.

This clone was seen just once. This chain connects TRBV28 to TRBJ2-5; no clear D gene. Germline V gives CDR1 MDHEN, CDR2 SYDVKM. The CDR3 extends over 16 amino acids. Trimming pared 2 bases from V and 1 base from J, leaving 14 bases between. DNA for the CDR3: TGTGCCAGCAGTTTAAGAAGGAGACGTGGCCAAGAGACCCAGTACTTC. This encodes CASSLRRRRGQETQYF.

V usage is TRBV4-1 and J usage is TRBJ1-1; 10 bases match TRBD1. The CDR3 is made up of 17 amino acids. The V gene end was trimmed by 0 bases and the J gene end by 5 bases; junction bases not matched to a gene: 9. Germline values: CDR1 MGHRA, CDR2 YSYEKL. The CDR3 loop reads CASSQETRQGASTEAFF. CDR3 DNA: TGCGCCAGCAGCCAAGAGACCCGACAGGGGGCTTCGACTGAAGCTTTCTTT.

About this clone: The same CDR3 arises from other DNA sequences in this sample as well. The chain recombines TRBV19 with TRBJ2-1, with 13 bases aligning to TRBD2. Per the germline V gene, CDR1 is LNHDA and CDR2 is SQIVND (reference sequence). J gave up 0 bases and V 6 bases, and 2 bases lay outside the gene matches. This CDR3 is 16 amino acids long. In DNA form, the CDR3 reads TGTGCCAGTAGCCGGACTAGCGGGAGCTCCTACAATGAGCAGTTCTTC. Its protein is CASSRTSGSSYNEQFF.

The chain recombines TRBV14 with TRBJ2-3, with D possibly matching TRBD2 (5 bases). V lost 4 bases to trimming and J lost 6 bases, with 8 bases between them. Germline V gene lookup returns CDR1 SGHDN and CDR2 FVKESK. The CDR3 loop spans 12 amino acids. The CDR3, as DNA: TGTGCCAGCAGCCCCGGACTGGATACGCAGTATTTT. Protein sequence: CASSPGLDTQYF.

This CDR3 is CASSVSAGARVSEQYF. CDR3 sequence (DNA): TGTGCCAGCAGCGTATCCGCGGGGGCCAGGGTCTCCGAGCAGTACTTC. The genes are TRBV9 and TRBJ2-7, with TRBD2 as a possible D gene (7 bases). This CDR3 has 16 amino acids. With 1 base removed from V and 6 bases from J, the gap between germline ends came to 20 bases. Germline V gives CDR1 SGDLS, CDR2 YYNGEE.

The chain carries TRBV7-9 and TRBJ1-1; D unresolved. The CDR3 spans 12 residues. Germline lookup yields CDR1 SEHNR and CDR2 FQNEAQ (reference sequence). V was pared by 2 bases and J by 2 bases, with 3 bases between. The CDR3 nucleotides read TGTGCCAGCAGCTTAAGCAACACTGAAGCTTTCTTT. This encodes CASSLSNTEAFF.

This clone was recorded only once. The chain combines TRBV19 with TRBJ2-7; 10 bases agree with TRBD2. The CDR3 has 12 amino acids. Germline-derived CDR1 and CDR2 are LNHDA and SQIVND (reference sequence). V was clipped by 5 bases and J by 10 bases; unmatched bases: 5. The CDR3 region has the DNA TGTGCCAGTAGTCCCCTAGCGGGGGAACAGTACTTC. It is translated as CASSPLAGEQYF.

In this sample, this clone turned up once. This chain uses TRBV4-1 with TRBJ2-1; TRBD2 aligns across 11 bases. V shed 6 bases and J 10 bases; nucleotides not matched to a gene: 8. This CDR3 has 14 residues. Germline CDR1 reads MGHRA; CDR2 reads YSYEKL. In DNA, the CDR3 is TGCGCCAGCAGGAGACTAGCGGGATTGGGGGAGCAGTTCTTC. Translated, it gives CASRRLAGLGEQFF.

The CDR3 coding sequence is TGTGCCAGCAGTCGTGCAGGGGCGAATGGCTACACCTTC. This encodes CASSRAGANGYTF. The J gene is TRBJ1-2, the V gene TRBV28; TRBD1 might be the D (6 bases). The CDR3 runs to 13 residues. CDR1 is MDHEN and CDR2 is SYDVKM in the germline V gene. The ends were cut back, 5 bases at V and 6 bases at J, with 13 bases in the middle.

J is TRBJ2-7 and V is TRBV28; TRBD1 matches 8 bases. CDR3 length: 14 amino acids. V was pared by 5 bases and J by 5 bases, with 8 bases of the junction left unmatched. Per germline, CDR1 MDHEN and CDR2 SYDVKM. In nucleotides, the CDR3 is TGTGCCAGCAGTCCGGACAGGGAAGTCCACGAGCAGTACTTC. Its protein is CASSPDREVHEQYF.

The rearrangement links TRBV7-3 to TRBJ2-1; 9 bases line up with TRBD2. This CDR3 spans 14 amino acids. Germline lookup yields CDR1 SGHTA and CDR2 FQGTGA. After removal of 5 bases from V and 7 bases from J, the junction contained 6 bases not matched to a gene. CDR3 sequence: CASSRTSGRNEQFF. The CDR3 region has the DNA TGTGCCAGCAGCAGAACAAGCGGGAGGAATGAGCAGTTCTTC. The variable domain in full, with the rest retrieved from reference TRBV7-3 and TRBJ2-1, is GAGVSQTPSNKVTEKGKYVELRCDPISGHTALYWYRQSLGQGPEFLIYFQGTGAADDSGLPNDRFFAVRPEGSVSTLKIQRTERGDSAVYLCASSRTSGRNEQFFGPGTRLTVL.

Worth noting for this clone: Other DNA sequences from this sample encode an identical CDR3 as well. The V call is TRBV20-1, the J call TRBJ1-2, with 7 nucleotides matching TRBD1. The CDR3 runs to 11 residues. V trimming: 6 bases; J trimming: 7 bases; junction bases outside the gene matches: 5. CDR1 and CDR2 (germline): DFQATT, SNEGSKA (reference sequence). The CDR3 sequence is CSARQGGGYTF. The CDR3 coding sequence is TGCAGTGCCCGACAGGGCGGTGGCTACACCTTC.

The rearrangement joins TRBV27 to TRBJ2-2; D perhaps matches TRBD2 (5 bases). The CDR3 extends over 14 amino acids. The germline V gene has CDR1 MNHEY and CDR2 SMNVEV (reference sequence). V gave up 6 bases and J gave up 0 bases, with 8 bases separating them. DNA of the CDR3: TGTGCCAGCAGCCCGGGAACGAACACCGGGGAGCTGTTTTTT. Amino acid sequence: CASSPGTNTGELFF.

The rearrangement joins TRBV7-2 to TRBJ1-1; 7 bases are a match to TRBD1. This CDR3 has 15 amino acids. From germline, CDR1 is SGHTA and CDR2 FQGNSA. After removal of 4 bases from V and 0 bases from J, the junction contained 5 bases not matched to a gene. The CDR3 nucleotides are TGTGCCAGCAGCTCCGGACAGGTTATGAACACTGAAGCTTTCTTT. It encodes CASSSGQVMNTEAFF.

This sequence joins TRBV18 and TRBJ2-5; 8 bases agree with TRBD2. With 2 bases clipped from V and 3 bases from J, the junction kept 11 bases outside the gene matches. In germline, CDR1 is KGHSH, CDR2 LQKENI. This CDR3 is built from 17 residues. For the CDR3, the DNA is TGTGCCAGCTCACCAGATGGCCTAGCGGGTACTGAAGAGACCCAGTACTTC. It translates to CASSPDGLAGTEETQYF.

The V and J genes are TRBV12-3 or TRBV12-4 and TRBJ1-1; D may be TRBD1 (6 bases). This CDR3 has 11 amino acids. Trimming removed 6 bases at V and 11 bases at J, with 13 bases between. The CDR3 region is CASREGGGAFF. CDR3 DNA sequence: TGTGCCAGCAGAGAAGGGGGTGGGGCTTTCTTT.

This clone was picked up a small number of times. The rearrangement joins TRBV14 to TRBJ2-4; 8 nucleotides align to TRBD1. Germline CDR1 SGHDN, CDR2 FVKESK. The ends lost 2 bases at V and 6 bases at J; junction bases unmatched: 9. The CDR3 is made up of 16 amino acids. CDR3 nucleotide sequence: TGTGCCAGCAGCCAACGCCAGGGGGCAACTCGAAACATTCAGTACTTC. Its translation: CASSQRQGATRNIQYF.